A single sample gave rise to the 28 T cell receptor beta chains below, sequenced in a study of CD8 T cells in ankylosing spondylitis. Study observations and caveats: It appeared that ankylosing spondylitis blood was characterized by a TCR beta motif of seven or eight highly homologous variants.

These receptors lack a known antigen. TCRdb reanalysed the 5' RACE reads using MiXCR and keeps one entry per CDR3 protein. The repertoire consists of under 450,000 distinct CDR3 sequences, with 17% occurring once and the leading ten covering 0.85% to 1.3%. Material for sequencing was blood, either unsorted or a sorted T cell fraction (not recorded which). The receptors come from a male donor with ankylosing spondylitis.

The chain couples TRBV5-1 to TRBJ1-2; possibly TRBD1 for D (5 bases). The CDR3 runs 15 residues. Looked up from germline, CDR1 is SGHRS and CDR2 is YFSETQ. Trimming shortened V by 0 bases and J by 2 bases, and 11 bases separated the two germline ends. The CDR3 sequence: CASSLEAGWNYGYTF. CDR3 DNA sequence: TGCGCCAGCAGCTTGGAGGCAGGGTGGAACTATGGCTACACCTTC.

The rearrangement links TRBV5-5 to TRBJ1-1; 8 bases align to TRBD1. Germline CDR1 is SGHKS and CDR2 is YYEKEE (reference sequence). The trim removed 6 bases at V and 2 bases at J, leaving 6 bases unmatched. CDR3 length equals 14 residues. The CDR3 loop reads CASTDDRGNTEAFF. In DNA form, the CDR3 reads TGTGCCAGCACTGACGACAGGGGAAACACTGAAGCTTTCTTT.

A few counts support this clonotype. The genes are TRBV14 and TRBJ2-1; TRBD1 agrees at 7 bases. The CDR3 length is 16 residues. V shed 4 bases and J 0 bases; nucleotides not matched to a gene: 6. Germline V gene data show CDR1 as SGHDN and CDR2 as FVKESK. CDR3 in DNA: TGTGCCAGCAGCCTGTTACAGGGGCGCTCCTACAATGAGCAGTTCTTC. This translates into CASSLLQGRSYNEQFF.

This clonotype was counted between two and nine times. A read error may produce the germline difference seen at one junction end. V is TRBV5-1 and J is TRBJ2-7; TRBD1 matches 7 bases. This CDR3 contains 15 residues. Germline V lookup: CDR1 SGHRS, CDR2 YFSETQ. For the CDR3, the DNA is TGCGCCAGCTGCTTGAGTACAGGGGTAACCCACGAGCAGTACTTC. Translated, it gives CASCLSTGVTHEQYF.

The table lists this clonotype with a few counts. The chain employs TRBV5-1 and TRBJ2-2; D perhaps matches TRBD1 (6 bases). The CDR3 runs 14 residues. With 5 bases removed from V and 3 bases from J, the gap between germline ends came to 11 bases. Looked up from germline, CDR1 is SGHRS and CDR2 is YFSETQ. CDR3 sequence: CASRGKGDTGELFF. CDR3 in DNA: TGCGCCAGCAGAGGGAAGGGGGACACCGGGGAGCTGTTTTTT. Drawing the rest from reference TRBV5-1 and TRBJ2-2, the complete variable domain is KAGVTQTPRYLIKTRGQQVTLSCSPISGHRSVSWYQQTPGQGLQFLFEYFSETQRNKGNFPGRFSGRQFSNSRSEMNVSTLELGDSALYLCASRGKGDTGELFFGEGSRLTVL.

This chain links TRBV20-1 with TRBJ1-2, with D maybe TRBD1 (5 bases). The CDR3 is 12 amino acids. Per the germline V gene, CDR1 is DFQATT and CDR2 is SNEGSKA (reference sequence). V shed 6 bases and J shed 3 bases, with 11 bases lying between them. The CDR3 sequence: CSAPRGHYGYTF. The CDR3 nucleotides are TGCAGTGCGCCGCGGGGCCACTATGGCTACACCTTC.

CDR3 in DNA: TGCGCCAGCAGCCGGACTAGGGACAGCCGGGACTATGGCTACACCTTC. This gives the protein CASSRTRDSRDYGYTF. The gene calls are TRBV4-3 and TRBJ1-2; TRBD1 matches 7 bases. The CDR3 has 16 residues. With V trimmed by 4 bases and J by 3 bases, 11 bases remained unmatched. The germline V gene encodes CDR1 LGHNA and CDR2 YSLEER.

This clonotype was seen a few times. The chain recombines TRBV25-1 with TRBJ2-1; 9 bases line up with TRBD1. The V segment lost 4 bases and the J segment 3 bases; nucleotides outside the gene matches: 13. CDR3 length: 18 amino acids. Germline CDR1 MGHDK, CDR2 SYGVNS. The CDR3 DNA is TGTGCCAGCAGTGGAGGGAAAGGACAGGGGCCAAACTACAATGAGCAGTTCTTC. Residues: CASSGGKGQGPNYNEQFF.

The table lists this clonotype with many counts. V gene TRBV6-1 combines with J gene TRBJ1-5; D ambiguous. This CDR3 spans 14 amino acids. Trimming shortened V by 6 bases and J by 2 bases, and 11 bases separated the two germline ends. CDR1 is MNHNS, CDR2 SASEGT, per germline. The CDR3 DNA sequence: TGTGCCAGCAGCCGCCGCGGAGGCAATCAGCCCCAGCATTTT. Protein: CASSRRGGNQPQHF.

This clonotype appeared a few times. This sequence joins TRBV11-2 and TRBJ2-3; the D call may be TRBD1 or TRBD2 (6 bases each). The V and J ends lost 4 bases and 1 base respectively, with 27 bases between them. CDR1 is SGHAT, CDR2 FQNNGV, per germline. The CDR3 extends over 20 amino acids. In DNA form, the CDR3 reads TGTGCCAGCAGCTCGCCCCAGACTAGAGTTAGTGGGGGGCGCACAGATACGCAGTATTTT. Its translation is CASSSPQTRVSGGRTDTQYF.

The CDR3 loop is CASSLAASIGTEAFF. Written as DNA, the CDR3 is TGTGCCAGCAGTTTGGCAGCCTCGATAGGCACTGAAGCTTTCTTT. The chain carries TRBV12-3 or TRBV12-4 and TRBJ1-1; D gene unclear. V lost 3 bases, J lost 4 bases, and 15 bases lay in between. The CDR3 sequence is 15 residues long.

This clonotype was observed a handful of times. The chain employs TRBV7-2 and TRBJ1-4; no firm D call. The V gene lost 0 bases and the J gene lost 5 bases, with 10 bases spanning the gap. The CDR3 is 15 amino acids. Germline lookup yields CDR1 SGHTA and CDR2 FQGNSA. The CDR3 nucleotides are TGTGCCAGCAGCTTAGCGCGTTTGGAGAATGAAAAACTGTTTTTT. Translation: CASSLARLENEKLFF.

This clonotype was detected only a few times. The chain couples TRBV21-1 to TRBJ2-7; no check of the table's D call, TRBD2, against the DNA was made. TRBV21-1 is annotated as a pseudogene. The CDR3 is 15 amino acids. In nucleotides, the CDR3 is TGTGCCAGCAGCAACCGGCAGGGTAATTCCTACGAGCAGTACTTC. Its translation: CASSNRQGNSYEQYF.

The chain employs TRBV10-3 and TRBJ2-1, with D possibly called TRBD1 or TRBD2 (6 bases each). Trimming removed 6 bases from V and 0 bases from J, with 15 bases in between. Germline CDR1 is ENHRY and CDR2 is SYGVKD. The CDR3 runs 16 residues. CDR3 region: CAIRNHGGGSYNEQFF. As DNA, the CDR3 is TGTGCCATCAGAAATCACGGGGGCGGCTCCTACAATGAGCAGTTCTTC.

The chain couples TRBV5-1 to TRBJ1-4; D not certain. V was trimmed by 3 bases and J by 7 bases, leaving 13 bases between them. Germline V gene lookup returns CDR1 SGHRS and CDR2 YFSETQ. The CDR3 has 14 residues. The CDR3 coding sequence is TGCGCCAGCAGCTCTGGTCAGATTATTGAAAAACTGTTTTTT. It is translated as CASSSGQIIEKLFF.

The chain joins TRBV19 to TRBJ1-1, with D uncertain. CDR3 size: 13 residues. V lost 4 bases and J 7 bases, leaving 13 bases between the germline ends. Germline CDR1 LNHDA, CDR2 SQIVND (reference sequence). For the CDR3, the DNA is TGTGCCAGTAGTAAACGACCGCGAGGTGAAGCTTTCTTT. As protein: CASSKRPRGEAFF.

Only a few counts were recorded for this clonotype. At one boundary the junction diverges from the germline segment, which might be a read error. This sequence joins TRBV10-3 and TRBJ2-3, with 9 bases fitting TRBD2. CDR3 length: 17 residues. Germline CDR1 and CDR2: ENHRY and SYGVKD. This CDR3 is CASSESGASGGTDTQYF. In DNA, the CDR3 is TGTGCCAGCAGTGAGTCGGGGGCTAGCGGGGGCACAGATACGCAGTATTTT.

This clonotype appeared a few times. J is TRBJ2-2 and V is TRBV12-3 or TRBV12-4; 11 bases map to TRBD2. The CDR3 sequence is 16 residues long. The trim removed 5 bases at V and 1 base at J, leaving 3 bases unmatched. CDR3 in DNA: TGTGCCAGCAGTCGCGGGACTAGCGGGAACACCGGGGAGCTGTTTTTT. Its translation is CASSRGTSGNTGELFF.

This sequence joins TRBV12-3 or TRBV12-4 and TRBJ1-2; 11 bases map to TRBD1. The CDR3 runs 14 residues. The V segment lost 7 bases and the J segment 8 bases; nucleotides outside the gene matches: 9. In nucleotides, the CDR3 is TGTGCCAGCACGGGGACAGGGGGGAATAGGGGCTACACCTTC. Amino acid sequence: CASTGTGGNRGYTF.

This rearrangement joins TRBV27 to TRBJ2-1; 10 bases are shared with TRBD1. Germline V gives CDR1 MNHEY, CDR2 SMNVEV (reference sequence). Losses at the gene ends were 4 bases for V and 0 bases for J; bases not matched to a gene: 6. This CDR3 is built from 17 residues. The CDR3 sequence: CASSSNRDRGSYNEQFF. CDR3 in DNA: TGTGCCAGCAGTTCCAATAGGGACAGGGGCTCCTACAATGAGCAGTTCTTC.

The rearrangement uses TRBV2 and TRBJ2-3; D is possibly TRBD2 (6 bases). CDR1 and CDR2 from the germline V gene are SNHLY and FYNNEI. This CDR3 is 13 amino acids long. With 6 bases removed from V and 2 bases from J, the gap between germline ends came to 9 bases. CDR3 bases: TGTGCCAGCAGGGGGGACTTCACAGATACGCAGTATTTT. It is translated as CASRGDFTDTQYF.

The chain couples TRBV11-2 to TRBJ1-4, with D maybe TRBD1 (6 bases). Germline V lookup: CDR1 SGHAT, CDR2 FQNNGV. The CDR3 is made up of 16 amino acids. Trimming pared 2 bases from V and 4 bases from J, leaving 14 bases between. The CDR3 DNA reads as TGTGCCAGCAGCTTACACGGACAGAAACTTAATGAAAAACTGTTTTTT. It specifies CASSLHGQKLNEKLFF.

This clonotype came up a few times. This rearrangement joins TRBV4-1 to TRBJ1-1; D possibly corresponds to TRBD1 (6 bases). CDR1 MGHRA and CDR2 YSYEKL come from the germline V gene. The CDR3 consists of 16 residues. The V end was cut by 1 base, the J end by 5 bases, with 17 bases between. The CDR3 bases are TGCGCCAGCAGCCAAGCGATTGGCGGCCAGGGGACTGAAGCTTTCTTT. Its protein is CASSQAIGGQGTEAFF.

This clonotype has just a few counts. The chain joins TRBV7-9 to TRBJ1-1; TRBD1 agrees at 7 bases. Trimming removed 2 bases from V and 1 base from J; junction bases left unmatched: 7. Germline V gene data show CDR1 as SEHNR and CDR2 as FQNEAQ (reference sequence). This CDR3 contains 16 residues. The CDR3 loop reads CASSLKRDRENTEAFF. The CDR3 DNA reads TGTGCCAGCAGCTTAAAGCGAGACAGGGAGAACACTGAAGCTTTCTTT.

This clonotype was seen a few times. V and J are TRBV3-1 and TRBJ2-2; a weak D match, TRBD2 (7 bases). CDR3 size: 16 residues. Trimming took off 2 bases at V and 4 bases at J, with 14 bases between the two ends. The germline V gene encodes CDR1 LGHDT and CDR2 YNNKEL (reference sequence). The CDR3: CASSQRWGGGTGELFF. CDR3 DNA sequence: TGTGCCAGCAGCCAACGCTGGGGGGGCGGCACCGGGGAGCTGTTTTTT. The full variable domain, completed using reference TRBV3-1 and TRBJ2-2, is DTAVSQTPKYLVTQMGNDKSIKCEQNLGHDTMYWYKQDSKKFLKIMFSYNNKELIINETVPNRFSPKSPDKAHLNLHINSLELGDSAVYFCASSQRWGGGTGELFFGEGSRLTVL.

This clonotype has more than one count but fewer than ten. The chain has TRBV5-1 and TRBJ1-1, with TRBD1 identical over 8 bases. This CDR3 contains 14 residues. Losses at the gene ends were 6 bases for V and 1 base for J; bases not matched to a gene: 5. CDR1 and CDR2 from the germline V gene are SGHRS and YFSETQ. In DNA form, the CDR3 reads TGCGCCAGCAATGCCGGGACAGGGAACACTGAAGCTTTCTTT. It is translated as CASNAGTGNTEAFF.

This clonotype was found a few times. The chain combines TRBV24-1 with TRBJ2-1, with 10 bases that match TRBD2. CDR1 and CDR2 (germline): KGHDR, SFDVKD. Germline trimming cut 3 bases from V and 4 bases from J; bases unmatched to any gene: 5. CDR3 length: 16 amino acids. CDR3 residues: CATSDNSGGIYNEQFF. The CDR3 nucleotides read TGTGCCACCAGTGATAATAGCGGGGGGATATACAATGAGCAGTTCTTC.

This clonotype was counted ten times or more. V is TRBV2 and J is TRBJ2-7; 8 bases line up with TRBD2. CDR1 and CDR2 (germline): SNHLY, FYNNEI. The CDR3 runs to 12 residues. J gave up 4 bases and V 9 bases, and 5 bases lay outside the gene matches. CDR3 nucleotide sequence: TGTGCCAGTAGCGGGGAGCCTTACGAGCAGTACTTC. It codes for CASSGEPYEQYF.